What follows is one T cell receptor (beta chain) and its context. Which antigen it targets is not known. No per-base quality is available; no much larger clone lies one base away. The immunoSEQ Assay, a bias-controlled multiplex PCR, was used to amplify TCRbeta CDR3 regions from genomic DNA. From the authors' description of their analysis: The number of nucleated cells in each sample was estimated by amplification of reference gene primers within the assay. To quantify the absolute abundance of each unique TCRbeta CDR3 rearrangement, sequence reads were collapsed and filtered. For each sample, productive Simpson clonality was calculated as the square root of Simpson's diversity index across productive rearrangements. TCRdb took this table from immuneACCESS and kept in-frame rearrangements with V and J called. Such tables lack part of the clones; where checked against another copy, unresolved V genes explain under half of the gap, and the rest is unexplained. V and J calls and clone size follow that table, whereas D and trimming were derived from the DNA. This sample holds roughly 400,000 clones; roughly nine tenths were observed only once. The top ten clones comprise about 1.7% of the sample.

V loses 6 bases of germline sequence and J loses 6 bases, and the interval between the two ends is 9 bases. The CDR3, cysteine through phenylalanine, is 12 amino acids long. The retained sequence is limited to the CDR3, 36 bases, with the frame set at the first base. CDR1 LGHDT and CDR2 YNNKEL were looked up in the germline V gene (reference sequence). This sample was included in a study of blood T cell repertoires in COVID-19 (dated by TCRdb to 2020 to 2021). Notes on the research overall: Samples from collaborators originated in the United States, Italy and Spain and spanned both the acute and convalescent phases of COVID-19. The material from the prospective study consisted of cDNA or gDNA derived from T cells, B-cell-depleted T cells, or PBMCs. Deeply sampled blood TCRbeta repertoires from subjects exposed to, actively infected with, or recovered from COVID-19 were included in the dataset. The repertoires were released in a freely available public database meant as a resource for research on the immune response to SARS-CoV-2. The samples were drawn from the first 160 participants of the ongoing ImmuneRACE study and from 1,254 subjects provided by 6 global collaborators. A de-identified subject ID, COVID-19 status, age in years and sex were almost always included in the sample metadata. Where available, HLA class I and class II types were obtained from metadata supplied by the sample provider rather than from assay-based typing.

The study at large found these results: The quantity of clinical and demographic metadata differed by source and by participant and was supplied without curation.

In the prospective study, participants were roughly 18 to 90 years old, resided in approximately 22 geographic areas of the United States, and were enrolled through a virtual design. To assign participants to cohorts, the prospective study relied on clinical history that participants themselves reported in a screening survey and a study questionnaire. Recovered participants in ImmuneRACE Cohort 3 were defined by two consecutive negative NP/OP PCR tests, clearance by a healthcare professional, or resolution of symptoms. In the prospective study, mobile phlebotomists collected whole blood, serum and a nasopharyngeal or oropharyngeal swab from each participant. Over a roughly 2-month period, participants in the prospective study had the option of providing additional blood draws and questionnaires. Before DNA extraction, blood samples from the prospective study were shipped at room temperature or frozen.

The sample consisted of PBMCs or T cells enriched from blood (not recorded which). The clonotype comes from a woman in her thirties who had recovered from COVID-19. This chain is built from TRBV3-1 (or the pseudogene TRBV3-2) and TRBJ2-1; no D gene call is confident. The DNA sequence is TGTGCCAGCAGAGACTCGCTCAATGAGCAGTTCTTC. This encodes CASRDSLNEQFF.